The rows below give T cell receptor beta chains drawn from one sample of a study of blood T cell repertoires in COVID-19. Sequencing was performed with immunoSEQ multiplex PCR; in TCRdb, only in-frame clones are kept and a portion is missing. The data contain some 150,000 clones, 70% to 90% of them singletons. The sample taken for sequencing was peripheral blood. Source of these receptors: a woman aged 55-69 years with COVID-19, enrolled during active disease. The CDR3 runs from the conserved cysteine through the conserved F or W. Each record gives: D gene, V gene, clone size, J gene, CDR3 DNA, CDR3 protein. D genes are given only for firm matches. The size entry is marked missing in some rows and otherwise reads once, few, many or a size class.

-	TRBV29-1	-	TRBJ1-2	TGCAGCGTTGGGGGCAGTAACTATGGCTACACCTTC	CSVGGSNYGYTF
-	TRBV19	-	TRBJ2-1	TGTGCCAGTAGACCCGGGACAACCCTCTACAATGAGCAGTTCTTC	CASRPGTTLYNEQFF
-	TRBV18	-	TRBJ1-6	TGTGCCAGCTCACCATCGACCAGGGATAATTCACCCCTCCACTTT	CASSPSTRDNSPLHF
TRBD1	TRBV9	-	TRBJ1-1	TGTGCCAGCAGCGTATATCAGGGGGCTTTAGACACTGAAGCTTTCTTT	CASSVYQGALDTEAFF
TRBD2	TRBV5-1	-	TRBJ2-3	TGCGCCAGCAGCTTGCGCACTAGCGGGGACACAACAGATACGCAGTATTTT	CASSLRTSGDTTDTQYF
TRBD2	TRBV7-9	-	TRBJ2-3	TGTGCCAGCAGCCCCCGGGGACTAGCACACAACACAGATACGCAGTATTTT	CASSPRGLAHNTDTQYF
-	TRBV27	-	TRBJ1-5	TGTGCCAGCAGTTTAGGGGGGGTCGAGCAGCCCCAGCATTTT	CASSLGGVEQPQHF
TRBD1	TRBV10-3	-	TRBJ2-7	TGTGCCATCAGTGGTACAGGGGACGAGCAGTACTTC	CAISGTGDEQYF
-	TRBV10-3	-	TRBJ1-1	TGTGCCATCAAGCCATCTCGATCGGGATCGGGAAACCCGAACACTGAAGCTTTCTTT	CAIKPSRSGSGNPNTEAFF
-	TRBV19	-	TRBJ1-1	TGTGCCAGCTCCACAGGGATGGGAGAAGCTTTCTTT	CASSTGMGEAFF
TRBD1	TRBV5-8	few	TRBJ1-5	TGTGCCAGCAGCCCGAGGACAGGAACCCAGCATTTT	CASSPRTGTQHF
TRBD2	TRBV5-1	-	TRBJ2-2	TGCGCCGGCTCCCTGGCGGGGGGGTCCACCGGGGAGCTGTTTTTT	CAGSLAGGSTGELFF
TRBD2	TRBV29-1	-	TRBJ2-5	TGCAGCGTTGAGGGCGGGGGGGAAGAGACCCAGTACTTC	CSVEGGGEETQYF
TRBD1	TRBV5-5	once	TRBJ1-2	TGTGCCAGCAGCCGGACAGGGGAAGGCTATGGCTACACCTTC	CASSRTGEGYGYTF
-	TRBV10-2	once	TRBJ1-6	TGCGCCAGCAGTGCCACCGCCGGACAGATCAATTCACCCCTCCACTTT	CASSATAGQINSPLHF
TRBD1	TRBV28	-	TRBJ2-7	TGTGCCAGCACCTTGACAGGGAACGAGCAGTACTTC	CASTLTGNEQYF
TRBD1	TRBV2	few	TRBJ1-5	TGTGCCAGCAGTAATACGGGACAGATTTATCAGCCCCAGCATTTT	CASSNTGQIYQPQHF
-	TRBV18	-	TRBJ1-4	TGTGCCAGCTCAATGGGGTCAGGGGAAAAACTGTTTTTT	CASSMGSGEKLFF
TRBD1	TRBV30	-	TRBJ1-2	TGTGCCTGGAGTAAAGCCGACAGGGGGGGAGGCTACACCTTC	CAWSKADRGGGYTF
TRBD1	TRBV2	once	TRBJ2-7	TGTGCCAGCAGTGATGGGAAGGGGGCGTACGAGCAGTACTTC	CASSDGKGAYEQYF
-	TRBV24-1	-	TRBJ2-6	TGTGCCACCTGGGGAGCTGGGGCCAACGTCCTGACTTTC	CATWGAGANVLTF
TRBD1	TRBV10-3	-	TRBJ2-7	TGTGCCATCAGCCTCGGGCCCGGGACAGCTCCATACGAGCAGTACTTC	CAISLGPGTAPYEQYF
TRBD1	TRBV9	-	TRBJ2-7	TGTGCCAGCAGCGTTGGGCAGGGGGCAATCTACGAGCAGTACTTC	CASSVGQGAIYEQYF
-	TRBV18	-	TRBJ2-7	TGTGCCAGCCCAATGTCCGCGTCTAACGGGGTGGACGACCTCGAGCAGTACTTC	CASPMSASNGVDDLEQYF
TRBD1	TRBV9	-	TRBJ2-7	TGTGCCAGCAGCGGATTACAGGGGTCCTACGAGCAGTACTTC	CASSGLQGSYEQYF
TRBD1	TRBV5-1	-	TRBJ1-1	TGCGCCAGCAGCTTAAGACAGGGGGCAGGAACTGAAGCTTTCTTT	CASSLRQGAGTEAFF
TRBD1	TRBV4-1	-	TRBJ2-3	TGCGCCAGCAGCCACGTTCCGGGACAGTTATCAGATACGCAGTATTTT	CASSHVPGQLSDTQYF
-	TRBV7-6	-	TRBJ1-1	TGTGCCAGCAGCTCGCAGGGAGAAGCTTTCTTT	CASSSQGEAFF
-	TRBV30	once	TRBJ2-7	TGTGCCTGGAGTGTGGGGCCCTTTTACGAGCAGTACTTC	CAWSVGPFYEQYF
TRBD1	TRBV18	-	TRBJ1-3	TGTGCCAGCTCACCCAGGGACAGGGCCGGAAACACCATATATTTT	CASSPRDRAGNTIYF
TRBD1	TRBV10-3	once	TRBJ1-1	TGTGCCATCACTAAGGGACAGGGGATAGACACTGAAGCTTTCTTT	CAITKGQGIDTEAFF
TRBD1	TRBV19	-	TRBJ1-5	TGTGCCAGTAGTACGTACAGGGGGACTAGCAATCAGCCCCAGCATTTT	CASSTYRGTSNQPQHF
-	TRBV5-1	-	TRBJ1-2	TGCGCCAGCAGCCAAACCCTACACAGGGAGGGATTATATGGCTACACCTTC	CASSQTLHREGLYGYTF
TRBD2	TRBV5-4	-	TRBJ2-7	TGTGCCAGCAGCCAGGGACTAGCACGCTACGAGCAGTACTTC	CASSQGLARYEQYF
-	TRBV7-2	-	TRBJ2-2	TGTGCCGACAAAGGGGGAGGGGCAAACACCGGGGAGCTGTTTTTT	CADKGGGANTGELFF
TRBD1	TRBV5-5	-	TRBJ2-5	TGTGCCAGCAGCTTGGGACAGGGGGCGACCCAGTACTTC	CASSLGQGATQYF
TRBD2	TRBV24-1	-	TRBJ2-2	TGTGCCACCGGGGGGGTCAACACCGGGGAGCTGTTTTTT	CATGGVNTGELFF
-	TRBV18	-	TRBJ2-5	TGTGCCAGCTCACCACGGCGGGACCAAGAGACCCAGTACTTC	CASSPRRDQETQYF
-	TRBV3-1/TRBV3-2	-	TRBJ2-2	TGTGCCACCCGGAAAGGGGTTGACGGGGAGCTGTTTTTT	CATRKGVDGELFF
TRBD1	TRBV6-2/TRBV6-3	-	TRBJ2-7	TGTGCCAGCAGCCGCGACAGGGGGCGGGGTGAGCAGTACTTC	CASSRDRGRGEQYF